This T cell receptor (beta chain) was retrieved from a study of CD8+ T cells in alopecia areata. The study's findings and limits: The study found tofacitinib significantly decreased scalp clonality and expanded CD8+ clones among the top 100. Only one nonresponder was present, which leaves the link between baseline CD8+ expansion and response uncertain.

Only a few counts were recorded for this clone. No antigen is known for it. Treatment specified: oral pan-JAK inhibitor, 5-10 mg twice daily. From alopecia areata patients, lesional scalp punch biopsies and peripheral blood were collected. This CDR3 region has 15 residues. V lost 7 bases and J lost 9; bases outside the gene matches: 15. The germline V gene has CDR1 MNHEY and CDR2 SMNVEV (reference sequence). Extracted from the samples, RNA was reverse transcribed into cDNA to serve as the sequencing template. Measured with immunoSEQ multiplex PCR; TCRdb has only the in-frame clones, and not every one. The sample records fewer than 250,000 clones, less than 65% being singletons.

The chain combines TRBV27 with TRBJ1-5, with 7 bases identical to TRBD1. Sequencing was performed on CD4+ T cells sorted from blood, taken at week 4, from a patient treated with tofacitinib. The source of this sequence is a human donor with alopecia areata. DNA for the CDR3: TGTGCCAGCAAAGGGAGGCCAGGGGGGGATGGGCCCCAGCATTTT. Translated, it gives CASKGRPGGDGPQHF.